This TCR beta chain was sequenced in a study of regulatory T cells in long-lasting Graves disease. The overall study: Newly diagnosed Graves' patients took antithyroid drugs under 3 months. Findings and limits, study-wide: Graves' patients with persistent disease showed TCR diversity lower than patients newly diagnosed.

This clonotype occurred many times. Its antigen is not identified. The time point is: newly diagnosed GD, antithyroid drugs for less than 3 months. Researchers made the TCR library from RNA that was extracted from PBMCs. The CDR3 covers 15 residues. CDR1 is SGHKS, CDR2 YYEKEE, per germline (reference sequence). V was trimmed by 0 bases and J by 9 bases, leaving 13 bases between them. Construction of TCR beta libraries relied on iRepertoire HTBI primers and on Arm-PCR targeting CDR3 regions. TCRdb reprocessed the multiplex PCR reads via MiXCR and lists one record per CDR3 protein. The sample contains 300,000 to 450,000 distinct CDR3 sequences, roughly 15% of which appear only once.

The chain has TRBV5-5 and TRBJ1-6; D not certain. The receptor was isolated from a female donor with Graves disease. This sample comprised peripheral blood mononuclear cells (PBMCs), obtained at new diagnosis, from a patient treated with antithyroid drugs. The CDR3 DNA reads TGTGCCAGCAGCTTGGCCGTTAATGGCGGTTCACCCCTCCACTTT. It specifies CASSLAVNGGSPLHF.